This T cell receptor beta chain originates from a study of T cell responses to AZD1222 COVID-19 vaccine. Findings and limits, study-wide: Only a handful of people who got AZD1222 tested seropositive at baseline. Repertoires were sampled only after the peak T cell response. The study found vaccine-associated CD4 TCRs spanning spike, dominant at 160-218 and 743-854.

The germline gives CDR1 MGHRA, CDR2 YSYEKL. The CDR3 is 13 residues long. V dropped 0 bases and J dropped 7 bases, with 7 bases sitting between them. About this clone: The antigen remains unidentified. In the same sample, other DNA sequences code for this CDR3.

This table comes from immunoSEQ multiplex PCR, and its TCRdb copy is limited to in-frame clones, with some not included. This sample has 250,000 to 300,000 clones; 85% to 95% occur once, and the top ten carry around 0.57%. The sequences come from peripheral blood, collected 28 days after the second AZD1222 dose. The chain carries TRBV4-1 and TRBJ1-5; D is uncertain. The receptor was isolated from an adult who received the AZD1222 COVID-19 vaccine. As DNA, the CDR3 is TGCGCCAGCAGCCAAGATCGGGGACAGCCCCAGCATTTT. It specifies CASSQDRGQPQHF.